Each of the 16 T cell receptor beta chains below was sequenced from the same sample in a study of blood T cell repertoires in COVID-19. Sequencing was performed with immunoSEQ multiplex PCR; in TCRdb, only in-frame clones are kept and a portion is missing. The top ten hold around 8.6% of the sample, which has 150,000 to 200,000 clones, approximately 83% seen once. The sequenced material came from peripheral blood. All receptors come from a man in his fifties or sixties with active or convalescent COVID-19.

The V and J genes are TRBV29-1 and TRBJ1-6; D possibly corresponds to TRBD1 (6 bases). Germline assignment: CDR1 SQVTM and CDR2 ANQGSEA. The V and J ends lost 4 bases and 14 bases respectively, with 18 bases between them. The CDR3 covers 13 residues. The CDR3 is CSVGQAIGGALHF. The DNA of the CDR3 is TGCAGCGTTGGACAGGCGATAGGTGGAGCCCTCCACTTT.

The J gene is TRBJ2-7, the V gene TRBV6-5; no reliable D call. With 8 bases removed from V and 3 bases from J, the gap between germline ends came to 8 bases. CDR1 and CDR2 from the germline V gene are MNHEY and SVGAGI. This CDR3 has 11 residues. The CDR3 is CASGENYEQYF. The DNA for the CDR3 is TGTGCCAGCGGAGAGAACTACGAGCAGTACTTC.

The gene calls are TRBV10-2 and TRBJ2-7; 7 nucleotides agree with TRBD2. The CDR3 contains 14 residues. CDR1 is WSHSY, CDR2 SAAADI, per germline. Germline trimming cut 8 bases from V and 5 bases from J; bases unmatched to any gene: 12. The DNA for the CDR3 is TGCGCCAGCTGTCTGGCGGGAGCCTTGGACGAGCAGTACTTC. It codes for CASCLAGALDEQYF.

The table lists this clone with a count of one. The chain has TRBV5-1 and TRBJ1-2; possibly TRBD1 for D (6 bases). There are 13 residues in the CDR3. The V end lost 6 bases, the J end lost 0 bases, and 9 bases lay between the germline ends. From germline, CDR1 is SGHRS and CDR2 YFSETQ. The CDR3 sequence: CASKDRANYGYTF. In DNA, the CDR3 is TGCGCCAGCAAGGACAGAGCTAACTATGGCTACACCTTC. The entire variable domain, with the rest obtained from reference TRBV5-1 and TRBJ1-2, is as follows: KAGVTQTPRYLIKTRGQQVTLSCSPISGHRSVSWYQQTPGQGLQFLFEYFSETQRNKGNFPGRFSGRQFSNSRSEMNVSTLELGDSALYLCASKDRANYGYTFGSGTRLTVV.

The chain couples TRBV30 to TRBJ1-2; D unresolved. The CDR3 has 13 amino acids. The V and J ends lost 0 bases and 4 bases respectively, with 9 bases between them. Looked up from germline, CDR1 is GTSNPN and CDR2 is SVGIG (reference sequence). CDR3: CAWSVHPLYGYTF. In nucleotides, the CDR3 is TGTGCCTGGAGTGTACACCCCCTCTATGGCTACACCTTC.

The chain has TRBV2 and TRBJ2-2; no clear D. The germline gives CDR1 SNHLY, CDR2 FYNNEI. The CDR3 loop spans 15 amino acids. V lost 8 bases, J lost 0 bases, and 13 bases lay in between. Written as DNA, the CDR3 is TGTGCCAGCTCTTGGAGCCCGACGAACACCGGGGAGCTGTTTTTT. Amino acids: CASSWSPTNTGELFF.

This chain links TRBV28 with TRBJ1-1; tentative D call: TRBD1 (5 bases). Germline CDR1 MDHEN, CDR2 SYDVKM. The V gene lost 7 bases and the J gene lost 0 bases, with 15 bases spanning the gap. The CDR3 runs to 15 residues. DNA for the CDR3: TGTGCCAGCACCCCGGGGGGAGCAATGAACACTGAAGCTTTCTTT. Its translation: CASTPGGAMNTEAFF.

CDR3 coding DNA: TGTGCCAGCAGGGGACAGCCCCCGCTCCTCCACTTT. Its translation is CASRGQPPLLHF. This chain connects TRBV3-1 (or the pseudogene TRBV3-2) to TRBJ1-6; 7 nucleotides align to TRBD1. Germline V gene sequence: CDR1 LGHDT, CDR2 YNNKEL (reference sequence). V was clipped by 6 bases and J by 15 bases; unmatched bases: 8. This CDR3 has 12 amino acids.

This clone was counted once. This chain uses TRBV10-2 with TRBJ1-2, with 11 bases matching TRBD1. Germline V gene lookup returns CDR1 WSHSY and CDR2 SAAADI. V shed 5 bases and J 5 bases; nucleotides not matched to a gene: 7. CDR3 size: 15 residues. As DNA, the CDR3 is TGCGCCAGCAGTCTTGGACAGGGGGCTGTGTATGGCTACACCTTC. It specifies CASSLGQGAVYGYTF.

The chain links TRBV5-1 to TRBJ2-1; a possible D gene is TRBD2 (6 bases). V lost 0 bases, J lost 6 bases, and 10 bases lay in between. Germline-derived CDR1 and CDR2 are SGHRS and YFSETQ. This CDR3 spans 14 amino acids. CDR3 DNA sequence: TGCGCCAGCAGCTTGGAAGCGGGCGTCAATGAGCAGTTCTTC. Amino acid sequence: CASSLEAGVNEQFF.

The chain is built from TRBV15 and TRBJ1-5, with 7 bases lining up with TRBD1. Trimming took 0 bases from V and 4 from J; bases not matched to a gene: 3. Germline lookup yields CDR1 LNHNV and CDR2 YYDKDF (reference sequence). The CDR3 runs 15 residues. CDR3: CATSRDGQVNQPQHF. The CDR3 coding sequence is TGTGCCACCAGCAGAGATGGACAGGTAAATCAGCCCCAGCATTTT.

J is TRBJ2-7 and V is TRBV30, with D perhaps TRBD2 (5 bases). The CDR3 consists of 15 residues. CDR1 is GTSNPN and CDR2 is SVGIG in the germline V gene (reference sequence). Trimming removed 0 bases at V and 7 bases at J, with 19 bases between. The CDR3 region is CAWSVRSLLTGEQYF. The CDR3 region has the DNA TGTGCCTGGAGTGTACGTTCCCTTCTCACGGGGGAGCAGTACTTC. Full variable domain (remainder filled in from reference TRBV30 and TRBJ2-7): SQTIHQWPATLVQPVGSPLSLECTVEGTSNPNLYWYRQAAGRGLQLLFYSVGIGQISSEVPQNLSASRPQDRQFILSSKKLLLSDSGFYLCAWSVRSLLTGEQYFGPGTRLTVT.

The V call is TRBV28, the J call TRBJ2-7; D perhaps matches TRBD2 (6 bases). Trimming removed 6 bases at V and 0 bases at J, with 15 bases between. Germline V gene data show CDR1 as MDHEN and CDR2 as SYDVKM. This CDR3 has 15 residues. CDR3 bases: TGTGCCAGCAGCATGGGGGGTGAGAGCTCCTACGAGCAGTACTTC. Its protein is CASSMGGESSYEQYF.

CDR3 in amino acids: CATGTGDTEAFF. The CDR3 region has the DNA TGTGCCACGGGGACAGGCGACACTGAAGCTTTCTTT. The rearrangement links TRBV6-6 to TRBJ1-1; 8 bases are a match to TRBD1. V was pared by 10 bases and J by 3 bases, with 4 bases of the junction left unmatched. Germline values: CDR1 MNHNY, CDR2 SVGAGI (reference sequence). The CDR3 is made up of 12 amino acids.

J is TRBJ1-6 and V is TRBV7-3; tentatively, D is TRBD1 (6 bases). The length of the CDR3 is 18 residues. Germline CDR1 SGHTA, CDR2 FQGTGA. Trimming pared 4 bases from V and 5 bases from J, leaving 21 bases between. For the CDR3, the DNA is TGTGCCAGCAGCTCCCCACCTACACAACAGGGCGATAATTCACCCCTCCACTTT. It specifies CASSSPPTQQGDNSPLHF.

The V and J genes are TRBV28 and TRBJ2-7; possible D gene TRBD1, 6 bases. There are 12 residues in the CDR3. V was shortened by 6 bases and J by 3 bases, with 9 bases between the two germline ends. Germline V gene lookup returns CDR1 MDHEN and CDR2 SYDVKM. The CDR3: CASSPDSYEQYF. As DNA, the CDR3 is TGTGCCAGCAGCCCGGACAGCTACGAGCAGTACTTC.